This record looks at one T cell receptor (beta chain) sequence and its context. This sample stems from a study of blood T cell repertoires in COVID-19. Across the whole study: Samples came from the United States, Italy and Spain, spanning acute and convalescent COVID-19. Sample material is recorded as cDNA or gDNA derived from T cells, B-cell-depleted T cells, or PBMCs.

Per the original data handling: Nucleated cell counts were estimated from reference gene primer amplification. TCRdb keeps only in-frame clones here, not all; method: immunoSEQ multiplex PCR. D and trimming come from the DNA, and the V and J calls and clone size come from that table. The sample has tens of thousands of clones, around 86% seen once. J lost 1 base, V lost 0 bases, and 0 bases had no gene match. CDR1 and CDR2 (germline): SGHTA, FQGNSA. There are 15 residues in the CDR3. Source material: peripheral blood. The chain uses TRBV7-2 and TRBJ1-5; 7 nucleotides line up with TRBD1. This clonotype was obtained from a human donor in a cohort sampled during active COVID-19. CDR3 loop: CASSLAQGSNQPQHF. The CDR3 DNA sequence: TGTGCCAGCAGCTTAGCACAGGGGAGCAATCAGCCCCAGCATTTT.